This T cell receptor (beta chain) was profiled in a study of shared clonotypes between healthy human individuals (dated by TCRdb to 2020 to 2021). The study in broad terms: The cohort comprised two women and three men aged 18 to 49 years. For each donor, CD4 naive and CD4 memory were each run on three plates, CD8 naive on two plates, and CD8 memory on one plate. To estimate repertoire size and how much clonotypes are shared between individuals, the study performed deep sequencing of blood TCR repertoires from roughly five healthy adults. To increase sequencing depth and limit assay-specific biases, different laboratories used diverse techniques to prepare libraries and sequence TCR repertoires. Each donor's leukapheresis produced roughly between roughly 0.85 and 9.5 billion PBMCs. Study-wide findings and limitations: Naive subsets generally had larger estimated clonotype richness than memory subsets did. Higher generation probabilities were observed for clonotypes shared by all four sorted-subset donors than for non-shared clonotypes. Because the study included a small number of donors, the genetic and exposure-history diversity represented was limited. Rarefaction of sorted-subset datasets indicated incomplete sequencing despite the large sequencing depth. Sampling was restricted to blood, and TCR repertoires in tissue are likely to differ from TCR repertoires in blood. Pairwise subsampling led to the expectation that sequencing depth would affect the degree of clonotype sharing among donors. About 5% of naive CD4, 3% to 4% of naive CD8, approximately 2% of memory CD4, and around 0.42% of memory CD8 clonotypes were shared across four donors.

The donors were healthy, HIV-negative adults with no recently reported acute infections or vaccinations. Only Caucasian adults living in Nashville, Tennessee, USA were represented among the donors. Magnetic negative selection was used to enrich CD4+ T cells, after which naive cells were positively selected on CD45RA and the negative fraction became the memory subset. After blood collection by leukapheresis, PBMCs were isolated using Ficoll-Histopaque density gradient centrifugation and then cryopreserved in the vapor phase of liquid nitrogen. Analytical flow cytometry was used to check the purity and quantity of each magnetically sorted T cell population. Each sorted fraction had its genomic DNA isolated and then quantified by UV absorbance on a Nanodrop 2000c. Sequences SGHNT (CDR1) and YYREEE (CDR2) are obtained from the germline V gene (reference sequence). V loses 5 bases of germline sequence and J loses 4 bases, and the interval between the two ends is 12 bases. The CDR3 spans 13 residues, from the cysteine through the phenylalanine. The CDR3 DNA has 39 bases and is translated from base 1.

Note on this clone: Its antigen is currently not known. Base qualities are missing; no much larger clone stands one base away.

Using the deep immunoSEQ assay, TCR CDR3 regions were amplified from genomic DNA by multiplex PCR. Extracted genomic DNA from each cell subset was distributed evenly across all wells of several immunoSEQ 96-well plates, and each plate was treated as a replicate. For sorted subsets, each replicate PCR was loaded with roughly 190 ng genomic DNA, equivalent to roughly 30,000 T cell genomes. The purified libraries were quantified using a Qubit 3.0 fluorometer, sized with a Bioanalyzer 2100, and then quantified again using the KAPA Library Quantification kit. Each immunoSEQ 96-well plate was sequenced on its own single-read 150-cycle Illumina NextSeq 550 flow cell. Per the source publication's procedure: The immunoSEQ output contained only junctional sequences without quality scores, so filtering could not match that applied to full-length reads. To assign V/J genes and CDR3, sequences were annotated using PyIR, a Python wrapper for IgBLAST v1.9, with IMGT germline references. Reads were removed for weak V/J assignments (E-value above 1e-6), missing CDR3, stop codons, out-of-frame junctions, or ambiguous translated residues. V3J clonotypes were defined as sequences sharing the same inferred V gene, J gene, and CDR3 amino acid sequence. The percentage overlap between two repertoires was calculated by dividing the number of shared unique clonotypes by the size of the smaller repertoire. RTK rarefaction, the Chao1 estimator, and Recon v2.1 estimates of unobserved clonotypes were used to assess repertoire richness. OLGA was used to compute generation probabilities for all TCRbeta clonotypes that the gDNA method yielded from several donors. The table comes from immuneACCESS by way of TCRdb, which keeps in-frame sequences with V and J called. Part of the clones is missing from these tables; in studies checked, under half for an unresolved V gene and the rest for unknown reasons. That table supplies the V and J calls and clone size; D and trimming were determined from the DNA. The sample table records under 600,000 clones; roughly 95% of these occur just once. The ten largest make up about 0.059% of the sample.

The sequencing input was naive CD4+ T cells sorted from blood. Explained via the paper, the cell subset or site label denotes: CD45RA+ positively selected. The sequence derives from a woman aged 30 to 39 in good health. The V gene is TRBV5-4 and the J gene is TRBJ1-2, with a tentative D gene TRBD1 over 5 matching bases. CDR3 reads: CASSSGTSYGYTF. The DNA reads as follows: TGTGCCAGCAGTTCCGGGACGAGCTATGGCTACACCTTC.